These 26 T cell receptor beta chains were sequenced from one sample in a study of spatial heterogeneity in lung cancer. Regarding time point: sample taken at primary tumor resection. Unsorted whole RNA from tumor, nontumor lung or frozen PBMC underwent sequencing. TCRdb analysed the 5' RACE reads with MiXCR anew, one entry per CDR3 protein. This repertoire shows 50,000 to 65,000 distinct CDR3 sequences, 8.4% found once; its top ten account for about 16%. Sample: PBMCs, taken at surgery. These receptors all stem from a female donor with early-stage non-small cell lung cancer.

The chain combines TRBV10-3 with TRBJ2-2, with a tentative D call TRBD1 (6 bases). Germline V gives CDR1 ENHRY, CDR2 SYGVKD. This CDR3 comprises 15 residues. With 8 bases removed from V and 2 bases from J, the gap between germline ends came to 15 bases. In DNA form, the CDR3 reads TGTGCCATCCCCTCAGACAGGTCAAACACCGGGGAGCTGTTTTTT. Translated, it gives CAIPSDRSNTGELFF.

This clonotype was counted a few times. The chain has TRBV7-9 and TRBJ1-1; 7 nucleotides agree with TRBD1. Germline V CDR1 and CDR2: SEHNR, FQNEAQ (reference sequence). This CDR3 comprises 14 residues. V gave up 6 bases and J gave up 6 bases; unmatched junction bases: 10. CDR3 sequence reads: CASRGQRQGPEAFF. The CDR3 DNA follows: TGTGCCAGCAGGGGCCAAAGACAGGGCCCTGAAGCTTTCTTT.

This clonotype was observed a handful of times. J is TRBJ1-2 and V is TRBV28, with TRBD1 identical over 7 bases. The germline gives CDR1 MDHEN, CDR2 SYDVKM. The V segment lost 8 bases and the J segment 5 bases; nucleotides outside the gene matches: 5. The CDR3 covers 12 residues. CDR3 residues: CASVTGVYGYTF. DNA for the CDR3: TGTGCCAGCGTTACAGGGGTATATGGCTACACCTTC.

This clonotype was picked up many times. This chain joins TRBV5-1 and TRBJ2-1; tentative D call: TRBD1 (5 bases). V lost 0 bases and J 12 bases, leaving 16 bases between the germline ends. The germline V gene has CDR1 SGHRS and CDR2 YFSETQ. The CDR3 totals 14 residues. CDR3 DNA sequence: TGCGCCAGCAGCTTGGTAGAAGGGGTCGAAGGGCAGTTCTTC. Translation: CASSLVEGVEGQFF. The complete variable domain, with remaining parts taken from reference TRBV5-1 and TRBJ2-1, reads KAGVTQTPRYLIKTRGQQVTLSCSPISGHRSVSWYQQTPGQGLQFLFEYFSETQRNKGNFPGRFSGRQFSNSRSEMNVSTLELGDSALYLCASSLVEGVEGQFFGPGTRLTVL.

This clonotype was picked up a small number of times. The rearrangement joins TRBV28 to TRBJ2-7; D may match TRBD1 or TRBD2 (7 bases each). This CDR3 is built from 14 residues. Between the trimmed V and J ends, which lost 6 bases and 4 bases, there was a span of 16 bases. Germline V CDR1 and CDR2: MDHEN, SYDVKM. The CDR3: CASSSRGGKYEQYF. CDR3 in DNA: TGTGCCAGCAGCAGCAGGGGGGGAAAGTACGAGCAGTACTTC.

This clonotype was found a few times. J is TRBJ2-3 and V is TRBV20-1, with TRBD2 matching 12 bases. CDR1 is DFQATT, CDR2 SNEGSKA, per germline (reference sequence). This CDR3 region has 16 residues. The junction had 4 bases not matched to a gene; V was cut back by 3 bases and J by 0 bases. CDR3 protein: CSASTSGRLSTDTQYF. The CDR3, as DNA: TGCAGTGCTAGTACTAGCGGGAGGCTTAGCACAGATACGCAGTATTTT.

This clonotype was counted a few times. The chain employs TRBV9 and TRBJ1-1, with no clear D. Germline V CDR1 and CDR2: SGDLS, YYNGEE. The germline V and J ends were trimmed by 4 bases and 5 bases, with 15 bases remaining between them. The CDR3 totals 14 residues. The CDR3 is CASSPRVVGTEAFF. CDR3 nucleotide sequence: TGTGCCAGCAGCCCCCGGGTTGTAGGTACTGAAGCTTTCTTT.

This clonotype was detected ten times or more. This sequence joins TRBV12-3 or TRBV12-4 and TRBJ2-5; D remains unclear. The CDR3 extends over 13 amino acids. V gave up 1 base and J gave up 1 base, with 4 bases separating them. CDR3 coding DNA: TGTGCCAGCAGTTTAGGCAGCCAAGAGACCCAGTACTTC. Its translation: CASSLGSQETQYF.

V is TRBV5-1 and J is TRBJ2-1; 8 bases fit TRBD2. Germline V CDR1 and CDR2: SGHRS, YFSETQ. V shed 4 bases and J 0 bases; nucleotides not matched to a gene: 6. The CDR3 totals 16 residues. CDR3 in DNA: TGCGCCAGCAGCCCGGCGGGGGGTCTCTCCTACAATGAGCAGTTCTTC. This sequence encodes CASSPAGGLSYNEQFF.

This clonotype was picked up many times. This rearrangement joins TRBV4-1 to TRBJ2-2, with D unclear. This CDR3 has 14 residues. The V end lost 0 bases, the J end lost 9 bases, and 11 bases lay between the germline ends. Germline assignment: CDR1 MGHRA and CDR2 YSYEKL. The CDR3 nucleotides are TGCGCCAGCAGCCAAGATCGGTCGCTTCGGGAGCTGTTTTTT. Translation: CASSQDRSLRELFF.

This clonotype has a handful of counts. V gene TRBV11-1 combines with J gene TRBJ1-2; the D gene is possibly TRBD1 (6 bases). This CDR3 is built from 15 residues. Trimming stripped 4 bases from V and 2 bases from J, with 14 bases between. Germline V gene sequence: CDR1 SGHAT, CDR2 FQDESV (reference sequence). CDR3 sequence: CASSSYREGNYGYTF. CDR3 nucleotides: TGTGCCAGCAGCTCCTACAGGGAAGGGAACTATGGCTACACCTTC.

The CDR3 nucleotides are TGTGCCAGCAGCCAGGACAGGGGGCCCTCCTACGAGCAGTACTTC. This sequence encodes CASSQDRGPSYEQYF. This chain links TRBV6-6 with TRBJ2-7, with 11 positions matching TRBD1. This CDR3 has 15 amino acids. Per the germline V gene, CDR1 is MNHNY and CDR2 is SVGAGI (reference sequence). Trimming took 6 bases from V and 0 from J; bases not matched to a gene: 4.

Concerning this clonotype: A much bigger clone sits one base away, suggesting this may be a read error. The chain recombines TRBV5-1 with TRBJ1-6; D not certain. V was shortened by 0 bases and J by 13 bases, with 11 bases between the two germline ends. The CDR3 is 13 residues long. Germline V gene sequence: CDR1 SGHRS, CDR2 YFSETQ. CDR3 sequence reads: CASSLACGGPLHF. The CDR3 DNA follows: TGCGCCAGCAGCTTGGCCTGCGGAGGGCCCCTCCACTTT.

This clonotype has at least ten counts. The chain combines TRBV19 with TRBJ1-2; perhaps TRBD1 as D (5 bases). Germline V lookup: CDR1 LNHDA, CDR2 SQIVND (reference sequence). V lost 8 bases, J lost 0 bases, and 10 bases lay in between. The CDR3 has 13 residues. CDR3 DNA sequence: TGTGCCAGTGCCGACAGTCCTAACTATGGCTACACCTTC. Encoded protein: CASADSPNYGYTF.

V and J are TRBV20-1 and TRBJ2-1, with no clear D. V was pared by 0 bases and J by 4 bases, with 7 bases between. Germline V gene sequence: CDR1 DFQATT, CDR2 SNEGSKA (reference sequence). The CDR3 has 13 amino acids. Written as DNA, the CDR3 is TGCAGTGCTAGAGACCCGACATACAATGAGCAGTTCTTC. It specifies CSARDPTYNEQFF.

The J gene is TRBJ2-7, the V gene TRBV7-9; D not certain. The CDR3 consists of 16 residues. Trimming removed 1 base from V and 0 bases from J, with 13 bases in between. The germline V gene has CDR1 SEHNR and CDR2 FQNEAQ (reference sequence). This CDR3 is CASSLGDGPGSYEQYV. The CDR3, as DNA: TGTGCCAGCAGCTTAGGGGATGGACCAGGCTCCTACGAGCAGTACGTC.

This sequence joins TRBV29-1 and TRBJ2-5; D unclear. CDR1 and CDR2 (germline): SQVTM, ANQGSEA. Trimming stripped 4 bases from V and 1 base from J, with 7 bases between. The CDR3 is 12 residues long. The CDR3 sequence: CSVVQPQETQYF. Here the CDR3 DNA reads TGCAGCGTTGTCCAGCCCCAAGAGACCCAGTACTTC.

The sample holds many counts of this clonotype. V is TRBV28 and J is TRBJ2-7; no clear D. The ends were cut back, 7 bases at V and 3 bases at J, with 19 bases in the middle. Looked up from germline, CDR1 is MDHEN and CDR2 is SYDVKM. The CDR3 contains 15 residues. This CDR3 is CASNPPGGFVYEQYF. In DNA, the CDR3 is TGTGCCAGCAACCCCCCGGGTGGCTTCGTCTACGAGCAGTACTTC.

This clonotype was seen repeatedly, ten times or more. This sequence joins TRBV28 and TRBJ1-1, with D hard to call. The CDR3 contains 13 residues. The germline V gene encodes CDR1 MDHEN and CDR2 SYDVKM. With 6 bases removed from V and 0 bases from J, the gap between germline ends came to 8 bases. The CDR3, as DNA: TGTGCCAGCAGCAAAACAGTGAACACTGAAGCTTTCTTT. Translating it yields CASSKTVNTEAFF.

This clonotype was observed a handful of times. The chain has TRBV7-9 and TRBJ2-1; 10 positions match TRBD2. The CDR3 length is 16 residues. Germline V CDR1 and CDR2: SEHNR, FQNEAQ (reference sequence). Losses at the gene ends were 5 bases for V and 5 bases for J; bases not matched to a gene: 9. The CDR3 DNA follows: TGTGCCAGCAGCCTTAAGCCCGGACTAGCGGACAATGAGCAGTTCTTC. This encodes CASSLKPGLADNEQFF.

The table lists this clonotype with a few counts. The chain uses TRBV29-1 and TRBJ2-1, with 13 bases aligning to TRBD2. The trim removed 5 bases at V and 7 bases at J, leaving 8 bases unmatched. Germline CDR1 SQVTM, CDR2 ANQGSEA. The CDR3 has 15 amino acids. DNA for the CDR3: TGCAGCGTTATAATCGGACTAGCGGGAGCGAATGAGCAGTTCTTC. It yields the protein CSVIIGLAGANEQFF.

This clonotype was found many times. The rearrangement uses TRBV4-2 and TRBJ2-5, with a possible D match to TRBD1 (5 bases). V lost 1 base and J lost 2, with 5 bases in between. The germline V gene has CDR1 LGHNA and CDR2 YNFKEQ. The length of the CDR3 is 13 residues. CDR3 sequence: CASSQGQQETQYF. CDR3 nucleotides: TGTGCCAGCAGCCAAGGACAGCAAGAGACCCAGTACTTC.

The gene calls are TRBV11-1 and TRBJ1-2, with TRBD1 as a possible D gene (5 bases). Germline V CDR1 and CDR2: SGHAT, FQDESV (reference sequence). Trimming removed 5 bases at V and 8 bases at J, with 21 bases between. There are 15 residues in the CDR3. The CDR3 nucleotides read TGTGCCAGCAGCATTGCAGGGTACTCGCCGGAAGGCTACACCTTC. This gives the protein CASSIAGYSPEGYTF.

This clonotype has a handful of counts. CDR3 coding DNA: TGTGCCAGTTACGGGACAAAAGATACGCAGTATTTT. This gives the protein CASYGTKDTQYF. V is TRBV27 and J is TRBJ2-3; D perhaps matches TRBD1 (6 bases). Germline values: CDR1 MNHEY, CDR2 SMNVEV (reference sequence). The CDR3 covers 12 residues. V was shortened by 9 bases and J by 5 bases, with 12 bases between the two germline ends.

The V gene is TRBV10-1, the J gene TRBJ1-6; tentatively, D is TRBD1 (6 bases). Germline V gene sequence: CDR1 WNHNN, CDR2 SYGVQD (reference sequence). The CDR3 covers 13 residues. Trimming removed 8 bases from V and 8 bases from J, with 13 bases in between. The chain's CDR3 is CASPPGAHSPLHF. In DNA form, the CDR3 reads TGCGCCAGCCCCCCGGGGGCGCATTCACCCCTCCACTTT.

The chain uses TRBV23-1 and TRBJ2-4; D gene ambiguous. TRBV23-1 is given ORF status, its function remaining uncertain. V lost 0 bases to trimming and J lost 1 base, with 16 bases between them. This CDR3 is 18 amino acids long. Here the CDR3 reads CASSQSSPHKMAKNIQYF. CDR3 DNA sequence: TGCGCCAGCAGTCAATCGAGCCCCCACAAGATGGCCAAAAACATTCAGTACTTC.